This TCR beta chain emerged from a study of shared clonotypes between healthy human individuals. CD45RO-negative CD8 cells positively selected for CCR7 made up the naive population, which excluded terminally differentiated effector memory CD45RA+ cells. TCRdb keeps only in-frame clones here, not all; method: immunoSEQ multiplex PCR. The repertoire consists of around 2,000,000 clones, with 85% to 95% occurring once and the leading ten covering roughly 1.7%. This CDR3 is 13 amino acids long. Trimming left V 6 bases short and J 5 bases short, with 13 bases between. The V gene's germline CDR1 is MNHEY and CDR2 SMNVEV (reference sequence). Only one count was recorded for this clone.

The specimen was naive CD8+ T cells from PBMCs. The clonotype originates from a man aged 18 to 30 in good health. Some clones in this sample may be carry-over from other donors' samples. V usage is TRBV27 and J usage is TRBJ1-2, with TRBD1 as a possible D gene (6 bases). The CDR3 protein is CASSPTGRYGYTF. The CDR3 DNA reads TGTGCCAGCAGCCCTACAGGGAGATATGGCTACACCTTC.